This entry lists 25 T cell receptor beta chains sequenced from one sample in a study of identical twins. TCRdb analysed the 5' RACE reads with MiXCR anew, one entry per CDR3 protein. There are more than 1.5 million distinct CDR3 sequences in the sample; roughly 35% occur only once, and about 0.25% lies in the top ten. Sequencing was done on a sample of cord blood. The receptors come from a newborn girl in good health.

Regarding this clonotype: One junction end disagrees with the germline gene, perhaps due to a read error. This chain uses TRBV12-3 or TRBV12-4 with TRBJ1-1, with D possibly matching TRBD1 (6 bases). This CDR3 is built from 14 residues. The CDR3 sequence is CASRLGGRITEAFF. The CDR3 nucleotides are TGTGCCAGCAGGTTAGGGGGGCGAATTACTGAAGCTTTCTTT.

This clonotype came up many times. One end of the junction is discordant with germline, which a read error may explain. The chain joins TRBV7-7 to TRBJ2-1; tentatively, D is TRBD2 (6 bases). This CDR3 spans 13 amino acids. CDR1 is SSHAT and CDR2 is FNYEAQ in the germline V gene (reference sequence). CDR3: CASSSGLSNEQFF. In DNA form, the CDR3 reads TGTGCTAGCAGCTCGGGACTTTCTAATGAGCAGTTCTTC.

This clonotype was seen more than once but under ten times. This chain uses TRBV4-2 with TRBJ1-2; 10 nucleotides align to TRBD1. Losses at the gene ends were 1 base for V and 4 bases for J; bases not matched to a gene: 3. CDR3 size: 15 residues. Per germline, CDR1 LGHNA and CDR2 YNFKEQ. The CDR3 protein is CASSQAGQGRYGYTF. In DNA form, the CDR3 reads TGTGCCAGCAGCCAAGCGGGACAGGGGCGCTATGGCTACACCTTC.

Regarding this clonotype: A junction end diverges from the germline sequence, so it may reflect a read error. This chain uses TRBV12-3 or TRBV12-4 with TRBJ2-3; no definite D call. The CDR3 is made up of 14 amino acids. The CDR3 here is CASSLALRTDAQYF. The CDR3 coding sequence is TGTGCCAGCAGTTTAGCTCTCCGCACAGATGCGCAGTATTTT.

V usage is TRBV20-1 and J usage is TRBJ1-6; TRBD1 agrees at 9 bases. With V trimmed by 6 bases and J by 9 bases, 9 bases remained unmatched. There are 14 residues in the CDR3. The germline CDR1 and CDR2 sequences are DFQATT and SNEGSKA (reference sequence). The CDR3 sequence is CSADPGQGFSPLHF. As DNA, the CDR3 is TGCAGTGCCGACCCGGGACAGGGTTTTTCACCCCTCCACTTT.

The sample holds a few counts of this clonotype. The chain carries TRBV3-1 and TRBJ1-5; no firm D call. This CDR3 is built from 13 residues. CDR1 and CDR2 (germline): LGHDT, YNNKEL (reference sequence). Trimming took 1 base from V and 7 from J, leaving 8 bases between them. The CDR3 reads CASSQAPEQPQHF. Here the CDR3 DNA reads TGTGCCAGCAGCCAAGCCCCTGAACAGCCCCAGCATTTT.

This clonotype was detected ten times or more. The V and J genes are TRBV29-1 and TRBJ2-5; 8 bases are a match to TRBD2. CDR1 SQVTM and CDR2 ANQGSEA come from the germline V gene. The CDR3 covers 12 residues. Trimming at V came to 8 bases and at J to 2 bases, leaving 4 bases not matched to a gene. CDR3 sequence reads: CSTRGGQETQYF. The CDR3 coding sequence is TGCAGCACCCGGGGGGGGCAAGAGACCCAGTACTTC.

This clonotype was found many times. This chain joins TRBV21-1 and TRBJ1-2; the D call TRBD1 from the table was never checked on the DNA. TRBV21-1 is a listed pseudogene. This CDR3 is built from 13 residues. Written as DNA, the CDR3 is TGTGCCAGCAGCACAGGGGGTAACTATGGCTACACCTTC. Amino acids: CASSTGGNYGYTF.

CDR3: CASSQPTGGHYGYTF. The CDR3 region has the DNA TGCGCCAGCAGCCAGCCTACCGGGGGTCACTATGGCTACACCTTC. This rearrangement joins TRBV4-1 to TRBJ1-2; perhaps TRBD1 as D (5 bases). The germline V gene has CDR1 MGHRA and CDR2 YSYEKL. The CDR3 is made up of 15 amino acids. Trimming stripped 3 bases from V and 3 bases from J, with 14 bases between.

Here the CDR3 DNA reads TGTGCCAGCAACCTTGATTCGGCAGGATACTATGGCTACACCTTC. Translating it yields CASNLDSAGYYGYTF. The chain combines TRBV2 with TRBJ1-2, with unresolved D. Germline lookup yields CDR1 SNHLY and CDR2 FYNNEI. The CDR3 totals 15 residues. V lost 7 bases, J lost 3 bases, and 18 bases lay in between.

This clonotype was detected a few times. The chain carries TRBV6-5 and TRBJ2-7, with no clear D. The germline V gene has CDR1 MNHEY and CDR2 SVGAGI. CDR3 length: 15 amino acids. V lost 2 bases and J 0 bases, leaving 11 bases between the germline ends. For the CDR3, the DNA is TGTGCCAGCAGTTACGTCTCAGCCCACTCCTACGAGCAGTACTTC. The encoded protein is CASSYVSAHSYEQYF.

The chain has TRBV28 and TRBJ1-2; D possibly corresponds to TRBD1 (5 bases). This CDR3 is built from 16 residues. The germline CDR1 and CDR2 sequences are MDHEN and SYDVKM. Trimming cost V 4 bases and J 0 bases, with 15 bases left between them. The CDR3, as DNA: TGTGCCAGCAGTTGGGGACCTCCCCCAGCTAACTATGGCTACACCTTC. It yields the protein CASSWGPPPANYGYTF.

This clonotype was seen more than once but under ten times. This rearrangement joins TRBV10-3 to TRBJ1-1, with TRBD1 matching 7 bases. CDR1 is ENHRY and CDR2 is SYGVKD in the germline V gene. J was trimmed by 7 bases and V by 0 bases; bases with no gene match: 5. This CDR3 has 14 residues. CDR3 coding DNA: TGTGCCATCAGTGAGTCGGAGGGACAGTTTGAAGCTTTCTTT. This gives the protein CAISESEGQFEAFF.

V is TRBV20-1 and J is TRBJ2-1; D uncertain. Germline values: CDR1 DFQATT, CDR2 SNEGSKA (reference sequence). The CDR3 totals 12 residues. V lost 4 bases and J 8 bases, leaving 12 bases between the germline ends. For the CDR3, the DNA is TGCAGTGCTACGCCGAGAGACCATGAGCAGTTCTTC. Residues: CSATPRDHEQFF.

This clonotype turned up a few times. The chain joins TRBV4-2 to TRBJ2-3; D might be TRBD1 (6 bases). The CDR3 length is 15 residues. With 1 base removed from V and 1 base from J, the gap between germline ends came to 9 bases. Germline CDR1 reads LGHNA; CDR2 reads YNFKEQ. The CDR3: CASSQVRQGTDTQYF. The CDR3 nucleotides read TGTGCCAGCAGCCAAGTAAGACAGGGCACAGATACGCAGTATTTT.

This chain's CDR3 is CASSLTASGDWGTQYF. CDR3 coding DNA: TGTGCCAGCAGTTTAACCGCTAGCGGGGACTGGGGGACCCAGTACTTC. This sequence joins TRBV27 and TRBJ2-5; 9 bases are a match to TRBD2. V shed 2 bases, J shed 7 bases, and the junction held 11 bases outside the gene matches. The CDR3 consists of 16 residues. The germline CDR1 and CDR2 sequences are MNHEY and SMNVEV (reference sequence).

The CDR3 region is CASSFGTSGRGTDTQYF. The CDR3 DNA sequence: TGTGCCAGCAGTTTCGGGACTAGCGGGAGGGGCACAGATACGCAGTATTTT. V and J are TRBV27 and TRBJ2-3, with 16 bases lining up with TRBD2. V was clipped by 3 bases and J by 1 base; unmatched bases: 1. The length of the CDR3 is 17 residues. The V gene's germline CDR1 is MNHEY and CDR2 SMNVEV (reference sequence).

As to this clonotype: An end of the junction differs from the germline gene, which may be a read error. The J gene is TRBJ1-4, the V gene TRBV29-1; D not resolved. The CDR3 totals 16 residues. Germline CDR1 is SQVTM and CDR2 is ANQGSEA. DNA of the CDR3: TGCAGCGTGGAAGTAACACAACGCTGGGGTTCGGAAAAACTGTTTTTT. Translation gives CSVEVTQRWGSEKLFF.

This clonotype was seen a few times. V gene TRBV29-1 combines with J gene TRBJ1-4; unclear D gene. In germline, CDR1 is SQVTM, CDR2 ANQGSEA. The CDR3 runs to 13 residues. CDR3 bases: TGCACCGCAATTCCTGGGAATAATGAAAAACTGTTTTTT. Its protein is CTAIPGNNEKLFF.

This sequence joins TRBV10-3 and TRBJ2-3; TRBD1 matches 12 bases. Germline V lookup: CDR1 ENHRY, CDR2 SYGVKD. The CDR3 spans 16 residues. Unmatched junction bases numbered 12, after V lost 10 bases and J lost 4 bases. The chain's CDR3 is CATGGSGTGGADTQYF. In DNA, the CDR3 is TGTGCCACAGGAGGGTCCGGGACAGGGGGCGCAGATACGCAGTATTTT.

This clonotype was counted a few times. The J gene is TRBJ2-1, the V gene TRBV13; 8 bases map to TRBD2. J lost 5 bases, V lost 0 bases, and 6 bases had no gene match. Germline V gives CDR1 PRHDT, CDR2 FYEKMQ (reference sequence). The length of the CDR3 is 16 residues. In DNA, the CDR3 is TGTGCCAGCAGCTTAGGTGGACTAGCCGGGGACAATGAGCAGTTCTTC. This sequence encodes CASSLGGLAGDNEQFF.

This clonotype showed up just a few times. The chain carries TRBV20-1 and TRBJ2-5; D call uncertain. This CDR3 has 11 residues. Germline assignment: CDR1 DFQATT and CDR2 SNEGSKA (reference sequence). The V gene lost 6 bases and the J gene lost 11 bases, with 16 bases spanning the gap. CDR3 in amino acids: CSARAFKEQYF. In DNA form, the CDR3 reads TGCAGTGCCCGGGCCTTTAAAGAGCAGTACTTC.

This clonotype was detected a few times. V usage is TRBV25-1 and J usage is TRBJ2-3; tentatively, D is TRBD1 (6 bases). V lost 4 bases to trimming and J lost 5 bases, with 16 bases between them. CDR1 MGHDK and CDR2 SYGVNS come from the germline V gene. The CDR3 runs to 15 residues. DNA for the CDR3: TGTGCCAGCAGTGTCTACAGGGAAGTTGGAGATACGCAGTATTTT. As protein: CASSVYREVGDTQYF.

The chain recombines TRBV12-3 or TRBV12-4 with TRBJ1-2, with D perhaps matching TRBD1 (6 bases). Trimming pared 6 bases from V and 7 bases from J, leaving 12 bases between. The CDR3 length is 12 residues. This CDR3 reads CASRLGGAGYTF. The CDR3 bases are TGTGCCAGCAGACTCGGGGGGGCTGGCTACACCTTC.

This clonotype appeared many times. The rearrangement joins TRBV4-2 to TRBJ2-7, with 7 bases identical to TRBD1. The V and J ends lost 4 bases and 7 bases, in that order; junction bases with no gene match: 10. CDR3 size: 14 residues. CDR1 LGHNA and CDR2 YNFKEQ come from the germline V gene. The CDR3 DNA follows: TGTGCCAGCAGCCCCCGCGCAGGGGGAAAGGAGCAGTACTTC. Its protein is CASSPRAGGKEQYF.